What follows describes a single TCR beta chain. Using immunoSEQ multiplex PCR, the repertoire was profiled, and TCRdb retains in-frame clones only, with some absent. This table has roughly 190,000 clones, about 83% appearing once. This entry belongs to a study of blood T cell repertoires in COVID-19. Study background: T cells, B-cell-depleted T cells, or PBMCs provided the cDNA or gDNA that served as material.

The source of this sequence is a young woman who had been exposed to COVID-19. Sequencing input: PBMCs or T cells enriched from blood (not recorded which).

The CDR3 sequence is CAISPGTFTDTQYF. The DNA of the CDR3 is TGTGCCATCAGCCCAGGGACATTCACAGATACGCAGTATTTT. This chain uses TRBV10-3 with TRBJ2-3, with D perhaps matching TRBD1 (6 bases). Germline assignment: CDR1 ENHRY and CDR2 SYGVKD. The length of the CDR3 is 14 residues. Trimming removed 6 bases from V and 2 bases from J, with 12 bases in between.